This TCR beta chain was obtained from a study of cytomegalovirus exposure and HLA in healthy donors. Overall study findings and caveats: Three CMV-associated chains proved CMV antigen-specific in vitro. Associated with cytomegalovirus, according to the listing, were 150 to 200 TCR beta chains. Later genetic work tied a missense DCLRE1C variant to beta-chain V and J trimming. CMV serostatus was the sole immune exposure information available.

The PCR used 60 Vbeta and 13 Jbeta primers. Profiled with immunoSEQ multiplex PCR; TCRdb holds only in-frame clones, not every one. The data contain approximately 140,000 clones, 60% to 80% of them singletons. There are a few counts of this clone. Its target is not known. The CDR3 length is 15 residues. Germline V gives CDR1 SSHAT, CDR2 FNYEAQ (reference sequence). V gave up 2 bases and J gave up 4 bases, with 15 bases separating them. This clonotype originated in a man in his forties in good health and CMV-seronegative. Sample: PBMCs. V gene TRBV7-7 combines with J gene TRBJ2-7, with D possibly matching TRBD2 (6 bases). CDR3 DNA sequence: TGTGCCAGCAGCTTACCGGGACTTAGTCTATACGAGCAGTACTTC. Its translation: CASSLPGLSLYEQYF.